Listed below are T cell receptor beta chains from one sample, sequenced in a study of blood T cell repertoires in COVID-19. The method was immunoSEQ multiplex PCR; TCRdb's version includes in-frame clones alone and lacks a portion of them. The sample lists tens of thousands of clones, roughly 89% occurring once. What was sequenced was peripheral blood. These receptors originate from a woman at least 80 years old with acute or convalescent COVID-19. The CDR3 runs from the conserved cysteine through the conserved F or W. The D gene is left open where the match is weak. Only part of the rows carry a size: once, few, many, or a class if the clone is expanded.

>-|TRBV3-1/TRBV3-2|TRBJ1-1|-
CASSQEVTGSTEAFF
TGTGCCAGCAGCCAAGAAGTCACCGGGAGCACTGAAGCTTTCTTT
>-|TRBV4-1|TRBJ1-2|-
CASSQDPAAGDYGYTF
TGCGCCAGCAGCCAAGATCCGGCGGCAGGGGACTATGGCTACACCTTC
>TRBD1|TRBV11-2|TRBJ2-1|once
CASSFGQGGRYEQFF
TGTGCCAGCAGCTTCGGACAGGGGGGACGCTATGAGCAGTTCTTC
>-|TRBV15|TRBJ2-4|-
CATSSPAVGAGIQYF
TGTGCCACCAGCAGCCCCGCAGTGGGGGCGGGCATTCAGTACTTC
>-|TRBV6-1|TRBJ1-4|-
CASSEGGGTNEKLFF
TGTGCCAGCAGTGAAGGAGGAGGAACAAATGAAAAACTGTTTTTT
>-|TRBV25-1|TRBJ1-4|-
CASSEVREKLFF
TGTGCCAGCAGTGAAGTGAGAGAAAAACTGTTTTTT
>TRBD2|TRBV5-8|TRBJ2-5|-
CASSLNLAGGYVATQYF
TGTGCCAGCAGCTTAAACCTAGCGGGGGGTTATGTTGCGACCCAGTACTTC
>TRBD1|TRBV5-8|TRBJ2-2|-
CASSFGTGGNTGELFF
TGTGCCAGCAGCTTCGGGACAGGGGGCAACACCGGGGAGCTGTTTTTT
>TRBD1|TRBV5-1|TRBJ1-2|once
CASSLEGAGGYTF
TGCGCCAGCAGCTTGGAGGGGGCGGGTGGCTACACCTTC
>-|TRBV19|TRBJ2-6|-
CASSRTGLIGANVLTF
TGTGCCAGTAGCCGTACAGGTTTAATTGGGGCCAACGTCCTGACTTTC
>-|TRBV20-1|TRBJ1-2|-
CSASPGGRANYGYTF
TGCAGTGCTAGTCCCGGGGGGAGGGCTAACTATGGCTACACCTTC